This is a list of T cell receptor beta chains from one sample in a study of T cells after posttransplantation cyclophosphamide. Repertoires were generated with immunoSEQ multiplex PCR, while TCRdb's copy carries only in-frame clones and drops some. The sample has roughly 49,000 clones; roughly 86% are singletons. Sequencing used PBMCs. The receptors here all came from a man younger than 45 with a blood cancer, CMV-positive, and with a related stem cell donor. Both conserved end residues are part of each CDR3. A D gene is named only where the DNA matches it firmly.

v_call	j_call	d_call	cdr3_aa	cdr3_nt
TRBV29-1	TRBJ2-1	-	CSVEVSGNEQFF	TGCAGCGTTGAAGTATCGGGCAATGAGCAGTTCTTC
TRBV19	TRBJ2-7	TRBD2	CASSKGLAGDYEQYF	TGTGCCAGTAGCAAGGGACTAGCGGGGGACTACGAGCAGTACTTC
TRBV5-4	TRBJ1-1	-	CASSPRDTDTEAFF	TGTGCCAGCAGTCCTCGGGACACGGACACTGAAGCTTTCTTT
TRBV27	TRBJ1-1	-	CASSLRLANTEAFF	TGTGCCAGCAGTTTAAGATTAGCGAACACTGAAGCTTTCTTT
TRBV25-1	TRBJ2-1	-	CASAEPGAYSYNEQFF	TGTGCCAGCGCCGAACCAGGGGCGTACTCCTACAATGAGCAGTTCTTC
TRBV29-1	TRBJ2-6	-	CSVGGGYSGANVLTF	TGCAGCGTTGGGGGAGGATACTCTGGGGCCAACGTCCTGACTTTC
TRBV5-1	TRBJ2-3	-	CASSFADTQYF	TGCGCCAGCAGCTTCGCAGATACGCAGTATTTT
TRBV4-3	TRBJ2-3	-	CASSQDVVRTDTQYF	TGCGCCAGCAGCCAAGATGTAGTGCGCACAGATACGCAGTATTTT
TRBV11-1	TRBJ1-3	-	CASSLADGLHSGNTIYF	TGTGCCAGCAGCTTAGCCGATGGCCTTCATTCTGGAAACACCATATATTTT
TRBV28	TRBJ2-7	-	CASSPGHTYEQYF	TGTGCCAGCAGCCCGGGACATACCTACGAGCAGTACTTC
TRBV7-2	TRBJ2-5	-	CASSPKREETQYF	TGTGCCAGCAGCCCTAAGCGCGAAGAGACCCAGTACTTC
TRBV6-1	TRBJ2-3	-	CASIRGGTSTDTQYF	TGTGCCAGCATTCGGGGCGGGACTAGCACAGATACGCAGTATTTT
TRBV6-5	TRBJ2-7	-	CASVGGYEQYF	TGTGCCAGCGTAGGGGGCTACGAGCAGTACTTC
TRBV15	TRBJ2-7	TRBD2	CATSRAGTSGTTYEQYF	TGTGCCACCAGCAGAGCGGGGACTAGCGGGACTACCTACGAGCAGTACTTC
TRBV27	TRBJ2-7	-	CASSPGTHYEQYF	TGTGCCAGCAGTCCGGGAACTCACTACGAGCAGTACTTC
TRBV6-1	TRBJ2-7	TRBD2	CASSEDVGGQTYEQYF	TGTGCCAGCAGTGAAGATGTGGGAGGGCAGACTTACGAGCAGTACTTC
TRBV7-8	TRBJ2-5	-	CASSLVTQETQYF	TGTGCCAGCAGCTTAGTGACTCAAGAGACCCAGTACTTC
TRBV11-2	TRBJ2-1	-	CASSPPRRGATYNEQFF	TGTGCCAGCAGCCCCCCCCGACGCGGGGCGACCTACAATGAGCAGTTCTTC
TRBV19	TRBJ1-1	TRBD1	CASNTDRRNTEAFF	TGTGCCAGTAACACGGACAGGCGAAACACTGAAGCTTTCTTT
TRBV4-1	TRBJ2-1	TRBD2	CASSQVRAGVNNEQFF	TGCGCCAGCAGCCAAGTACGAGCGGGAGTGAACAATGAGCAGTTCTTC
TRBV9	TRBJ2-2	-	CASSVGSSNERGELFF	TGTGCCAGCAGCGTAGGTTCTAGCAACGAACGCGGGGAGCTGTTTTTT
TRBV28	TRBJ2-7	TRBD2	CASSVSGSRAEQYF	TGTGCCAGCAGTGTTAGCGGGAGCCGAGCCGAGCAGTACTTC
TRBV7-2	TRBJ2-2	-	CASSDYRAGELFF	TGTGCCAGCAGCGACTACAGGGCCGGGGAGCTGTTTTTT
TRBV9	TRBJ2-3	TRBD2	CASSSRLAESTDTQYF	TGTGCCAGCAGCTCCCGCCTAGCGGAGAGCACAGATACGCAGTATTTT
TRBV18	TRBJ2-7	-	CASSPGGGLYEQYF	TGTGCCAGCTCACCAGGGGGGGGCTTATACGAGCAGTACTTC
TRBV19	TRBJ1-5	-	CASSGGSSQPRHF	TGTGCCAGCTCGGGGGGGTCTAGTCAGCCCCGGCATTTT